Listed below are T cell receptor beta chains from one sample, sequenced in a study of shared clonotypes between healthy human individuals. Repertoires were generated with immunoSEQ multiplex PCR, while TCRdb's copy carries only in-frame clones and drops some. Of around 610,000 clones in the sample, approximately 96% were seen once. Sequencing was done on a sample of naive CD8+ T cells sorted from blood. Receptors were obtained from a woman in her twenties or thirties in good health. Both conserved end residues are part of each CDR3. Fields, in order: CDR3 protein, CDR3 DNA, J gene, D gene, CDR3 length, V gene, clone size. A D gene is named only where the DNA matches it firmly. Part of the rows lack a size; the others show once, few, many or a class for expanded clones.

CASQTPTQGLNEKLFF	TGTGCCAGCCAAACCCCAACCCAGGGGCTTAATGAAAAACTGTTTTTT	TRBJ1-4	NA	16	TRBV28	NA
CASSQEYLLGTGYEQYF	TGCGCCAGCAGCCAAGAATATTTATTGGGGACAGGTTACGAGCAGTACTTC	TRBJ2-7	TRBD1	17	TRBV4-1	once
CASSESPGEQYF	TGCGCCAGCAGTGAGTCTCCGGGCGAGCAGTACTTC	TRBJ2-7	NA	12	TRBV10-2	NA
CASSYRDNNQPQHF	TGTGCCAGCAGTTACCGGGACAACAATCAGCCCCAGCATTTT	TRBJ1-5	NA	14	TRBV27	NA
CASSQGQGDSNQPQHF	TGTGCCAGTAGCCAGGGACAGGGAGATAGCAATCAGCCCCAGCATTTT	TRBJ1-5	TRBD1	16	TRBV19	NA
CASSFPAAVNQYF	TGTGCCAGCAGTTTTCCGGCAGCGGTTAATCAGTATTTT	TRBJ2-3	NA	13	TRBV28	NA
CASSVQDSSEQYF	TGTGCCAGCAGTGTCCAGGACAGTTCCGAGCAGTACTTC	TRBJ2-7	NA	13	TRBV25-1	NA
CASRGQGSYNEQFF	TGTGCCAGCCGGGGACAGGGTTCTTACAATGAGCAGTTCTTC	TRBJ2-1	TRBD1	14	TRBV28	NA
CAWSHEPESEFF	TGTGCCTGGAGTCACGAGCCGGAGTCTGAATTCTTC	TRBJ2-1	NA	12	TRBV30	NA
CASSPSARANNEQFF	TGTGCCAGCAGCCCGAGCGCCCGCGCCAACAATGAGCAGTTCTTC	TRBJ2-1	NA	15	TRBV13	once
CASSLAFEAFF	TGTGCCAGCAGCTTAGCCTTTGAAGCTTTCTTT	TRBJ1-1	NA	11	TRBV11-2	NA
CASTKSGGGTEAFF	TGCGCCAGCACCAAATCCGGGGGAGGGACTGAAGCTTTCTTT	TRBJ1-1	NA	14	TRBV10-2	NA
CASSLSLREKLFF	TGTGCCAGCAGTTTATCCCTAAGGGAAAAACTGTTTTTT	TRBJ1-4	NA	13	TRBV27	NA
CASSLGVGASVFDEQFF	TGTGCCAGCAGCTTAGGGGTTGGGGCTAGCGTTTTCGATGAGCAGTTCTTC	TRBJ2-1	NA	17	TRBV7-9	NA
CASTDGLALFTGELFF	TGTGCCAGTACCGACGGGCTAGCGTTGTTCACCGGGGAGCTGTTTTTT	TRBJ2-2	NA	16	TRBV19	NA
CASRGGAALVYEQYF	TGTGCCAGCAGGGGGGGAGCAGCTTTGGTCTACGAGCAGTACTTC	TRBJ2-7	NA	15	TRBV2	NA
CASNWGLAGASGELFF	TGTGCCAGCAACTGGGGACTAGCGGGAGCATCCGGGGAGCTGTTTTTT	TRBJ2-2	TRBD2	16	TRBV28	NA